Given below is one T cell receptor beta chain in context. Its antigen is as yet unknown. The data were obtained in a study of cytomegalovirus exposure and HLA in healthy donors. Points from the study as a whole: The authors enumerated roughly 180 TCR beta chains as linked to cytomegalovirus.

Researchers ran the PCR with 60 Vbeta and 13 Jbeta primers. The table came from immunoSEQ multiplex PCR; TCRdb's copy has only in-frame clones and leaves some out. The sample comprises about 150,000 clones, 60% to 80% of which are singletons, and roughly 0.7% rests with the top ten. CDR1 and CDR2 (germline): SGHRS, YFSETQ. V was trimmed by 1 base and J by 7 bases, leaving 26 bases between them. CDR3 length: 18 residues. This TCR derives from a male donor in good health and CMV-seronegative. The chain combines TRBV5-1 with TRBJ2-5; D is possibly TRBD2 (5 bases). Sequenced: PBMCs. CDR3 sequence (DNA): TGCGCCAGCAGCTTGTCAACCCAGCCTCCGTCGGGGTGGGGGACCCAGTACTTC. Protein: CASSLSTQPPSGWGTQYF. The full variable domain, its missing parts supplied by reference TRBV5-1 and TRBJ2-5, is KAGVTQTPRYLIKTRGQQVTLSCSPISGHRSVSWYQQTPGQGLQFLFEYFSETQRNKGNFPGRFSGRQFSNSRSEMNVSTLELGDSALYLCASSLSTQPPSGWGTQYFGPGTRLLVL.